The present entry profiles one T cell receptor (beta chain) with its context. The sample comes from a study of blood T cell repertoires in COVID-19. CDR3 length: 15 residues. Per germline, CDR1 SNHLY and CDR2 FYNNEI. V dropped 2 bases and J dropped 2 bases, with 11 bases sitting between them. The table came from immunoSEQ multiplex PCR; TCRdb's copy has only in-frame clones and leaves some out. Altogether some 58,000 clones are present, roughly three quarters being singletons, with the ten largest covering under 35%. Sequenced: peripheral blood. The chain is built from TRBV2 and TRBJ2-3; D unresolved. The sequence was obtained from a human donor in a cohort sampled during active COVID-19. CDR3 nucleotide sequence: TGTGCCAGCAGTGAAAGGCGCGGCTACACAGATACGCAGTATTTT. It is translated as CASSERRGYTDTQYF.